Listed below are T cell receptor beta chains from one sample, sequenced in a study of identical twins. TCRdb reprocessed the 5' RACE reads via MiXCR and lists one record per CDR3 protein. The table includes approximately 190,000 distinct CDR3 sequences, 15% detected once. In addition, the sample was reused for a study of T cells expressing NK-cell markers.

Sequenced input: CD8+ T cells sorted from blood. The receptors here all came from a woman aged 18-29 years in good health. The CDR3 runs from the conserved cysteine through the conserved F or W. A D gene is named only where the DNA matches it firmly. For some rows the clone size is stated as once, few or many, or as a class when expanded; others skip it.

V gene	clone size	CDR3 length	D gene	J gene	CDR3 protein	CDR3 DNA
TRBV7-2	NA	15	TRBD2	TRBJ2-1	CASSLLTSGSNEQFF	TGTGCCAGCAGCTTACTTACTAGCGGATCCAATGAGCAGTTCTTC
TRBV10-2	NA	13	TRBD2	TRBJ2-7	CASRGGVRGEQYF	TGCGCCAGCAGGGGAGGGGTTCGGGGCGAGCAGTACTTC
TRBV7-2	NA	16	TRBD2	TRBJ2-1	CASSFGLAKISDEQFF	TGTGCCAGCAGCTTCGGACTAGCAAAGATTTCGGATGAGCAGTTCTTC
TRBV3-1	NA	16	TRBD2	TRBJ2-3	CASSLRTSGSTDTQYF	TGTGCCAGCAGCCTGCGGACTAGCGGTAGCACAGATACGCAGTATTTT
TRBV20-1	NA	15	TRBD1	TRBJ1-5	CSARGTGEGNQPQHF	TGCAGTGCTAGGGGGACAGGGGAGGGCAATCAGCCCCAGCATTTT
TRBV6-1	few	14	TRBD2	TRBJ2-1	CASGPGLAGYEQFF	TGTGCCAGCGGACCGGGACTAGCGGGGTATGAGCAGTTCTTC
TRBV3-1	many	15	TRBD1	TRBJ1-2	CASSQDRETGDGYTF	TGTGCCAGCAGCCAAGATCGCGAGACAGGGGATGGCTACACCTTC
TRBV20-1	few	15	NA	TRBJ2-5	CSAPMTTTTQETQYF	TGCAGTGCTCCAATGACCACGACTACTCAAGAGACCCAGTACTTC
TRBV4-3	NA	15	TRBD2	TRBJ2-7	CASSQGASGAYEQYF	TGCGCCAGCAGCCAAGGGGCTAGCGGGGCCTACGAGCAGTACTTC
TRBV6-1	few	13	TRBD1	TRBJ1-2	CASSEDRWSGYTF	TGTGCCAGCAGTGAGGACAGGTGGAGCGGCTACACCTTC
TRBV7-8	many	15	NA	TRBJ2-7	CASSLEGAGDYEQYF	TGTGCCAGCAGCTTAGAAGGGGCAGGTGACTACGAGCAGTACTTC
TRBV7-9	few	15	NA	TRBJ2-7	CASSLASVSSYEQYF	TGTGCCAGCAGCTTAGCGAGCGTGAGCTCCTACGAGCAGTACTTC
TRBV20-1	NA	14	TRBD2	TRBJ2-3	CSATIAGGQDTQYF	TGCAGTGCTACAATAGCGGGGGGGCAGGATACGCAGTATTTT
TRBV7-9	NA	13	NA	TRBJ2-7	CASSATGDYEQYF	TGTGCCAGCAGCGCCACAGGCGACTACGAGCAGTACTTC
TRBV4-1	NA	16	NA	TRBJ2-7	CASSQVLGANYYEQYF	TGCGCCAGCAGCCAAGTCCTGGGAGCAAATTACTACGAGCAGTACTTC